Described below is a single TCR beta chain sequence and its context. Its matching antigen is unknown. Assay used: immunoSEQ multiplex PCR; TCRdb lists only in-frame clones, some missing. The sample has more than 45,000 clones; around 79% are singletons. This sample is part of a study of PD-L1 blockade in urothelial cancer. Study-wide background: Chemotherapy regimens numbering 0 to 3 had been given to patients. Blood analysis occurred 3 weeks (second dose) and 6 weeks after treatment start. Median blood clonality was around 0.08, with tens of thousands of unique TCRs. Overall study findings and caveats: A below-median TCR clonality in blood before treatment predicted better survival.

This CDR3 region has 14 residues. Per germline, CDR1 WNHNN and CDR2 SYGVQD (reference sequence). The trim removed 4 bases at V and 5 bases at J, leaving 5 bases unmatched. The sequenced sample was PBMCs, obtained around atezolizumab (anti-PD-L1) treatment. The receptor's source is a man in his sixties or seventies with urothelial cancer. The chain is built from TRBV10-1 and TRBJ2-7, with 10 bases matching TRBD2. This CDR3 reads CASSGSSGSNEQYF. CDR3 DNA: TGCGCCAGCAGTGGGTCTAGCGGGAGCAACGAGCAGTACTTC.